This T cell receptor (beta chain) is drawn from a study of shared clonotypes between healthy human individuals. Tens of thousands of T cell genomes (approximately 0.2 ug DNA) went into each sorted-subset replicate. Method: immunoSEQ multiplex PCR; TCRdb's copy keeps in-frame clones and lacks some. The sample includes about 120,000 clones, over 65% of them seen just once. CD8 memory combined CD45RO+ cells with CCR7-negative CD45RA+ TemRA cells. This CDR3 has 15 residues. The germline CDR1 and CDR2 sequences are SNHLY and FYNNEI. V trimming: 4 bases; J trimming: 5 bases; junction bases outside the gene matches: 8.

The origin of this receptor is a woman aged 25 to 39 in good health. Sequencing was performed on memory CD8+ T cells sorted from blood. Subset given: CD45RO+ cells pooled with CCR7-negative TemRA cells. This chain uses TRBV2 with TRBJ2-7; 10 bases are shared with TRBD1. The CDR3 region is CASSGSDRGLDEQYF. The CDR3 DNA is TGTGCCAGCAGTGGGTCAGACAGGGGGCTGGACGAGCAGTACTTC.